A selection of T cell receptor beta chains follows, all from one sample in a study of blood T cells in healthy people across ages. Each CDR3 protein gets one entry after TCRdb re-called the 5' RACE reads with MiXCR. The sample comprises 650,000 to 950,000 distinct CDR3 sequences, 44% of which are singletons, and about a fifth rests with the top ten. What was sequenced was blood. The receptors were gathered from a man in his 60s in good health. CDR3s include the opening cysteine and the closing phenylalanine or tryptophan.

j_call,v_call,cdr3_aa
TRBJ2-7,TRBV3-1,CASSHSPGVYEQYF
TRBJ1-2,TRBV5-6,CASSLRGNYGYTF
TRBJ2-1,TRBV2,CASSDASSYNEQFF
TRBJ2-1,TRBV4-1,CASSQGPRVAANSYNEQFF
TRBJ1-1,TRBV6-2/TRBV6-3,CASTGVSKAFF
TRBJ1-1,TRBV12-3/TRBV12-4,CASSFSTGRHTEAFF
TRBJ1-5,TRBV10-3,CAISESGTDPQHF
TRBJ2-7,TRBV7-9,CASSRGTATYEQYF
TRBJ1-2,TRBV20-1,CSARVPVSNYGYTF
TRBJ2-3,TRBV15,CATSREESDSGGTDTQYF
TRBJ2-6,TRBV12-5,CASGLGQGAPNSGANVLTF
TRBJ2-4,TRBV5-6,CASSPGDRGNIQYF
TRBJ1-2,TRBV6-6,CASSYSMAPGGYTF
TRBJ2-4,TRBV28,CASSFTTGLADIQYF
TRBJ2-3,TRBV25-1,CASRPRSYTDTQYF
TRBJ1-2,TRBV6-1,CASSEALQGNYGYTF
TRBJ2-7,TRBV25-1,CASSEVYRGHYEQYF
TRBJ2-6,TRBV7-9,CARDRFIPTGANVLTF
TRBJ2-3,TRBV5-6,CASSLVIKLAVGDADTQYF
TRBJ2-5,TRBV12-3/TRBV12-4,CASSPPTVPGAQYF
TRBJ2-3,TRBV29-1,CSVELIQVPDTQYF
TRBJ2-3,TRBV11-3,CASSSDSHHTDTQYF
TRBJ2-1,TRBV4-3,CASSQEHSGDYNEQFF
TRBJ2-7,TRBV9,CASSGGATSSYEQYF
TRBJ2-1,TRBV12-3/TRBV12-4,CASMRGNEQFF
TRBJ2-1,TRBV3-1,CASSQLAGNEQFF
TRBJ2-1,TRBV6-5,CASTQGGLSYNEQFF